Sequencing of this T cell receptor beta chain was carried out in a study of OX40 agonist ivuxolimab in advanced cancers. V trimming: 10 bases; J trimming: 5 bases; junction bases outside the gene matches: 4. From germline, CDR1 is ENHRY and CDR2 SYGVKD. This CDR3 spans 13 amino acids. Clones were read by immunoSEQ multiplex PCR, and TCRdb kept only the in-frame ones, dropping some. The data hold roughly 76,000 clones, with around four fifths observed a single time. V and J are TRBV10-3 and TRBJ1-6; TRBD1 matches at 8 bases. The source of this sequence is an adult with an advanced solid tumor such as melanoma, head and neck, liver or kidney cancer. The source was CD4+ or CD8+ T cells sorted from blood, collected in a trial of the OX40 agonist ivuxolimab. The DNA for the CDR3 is TGTGCCAGCAGGACAGGGAATAATTCACCCCTCCACTTT. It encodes CASRTGNNSPLHF.